The TCR beta chain under discussion was sequenced for a study of beta chain features in type 1 diabetes. Regarding the study as a whole: The study found moderately but significantly shorter TCRB CDR3s in all four CD4+ subsets of Type 1 diabetes patients.

This clone was counted only a few times. Its antigen remains unidentified. The entirety of the isolated RNA underwent reverse transcription, so expressed TCRB transcripts were sequenced. Repertoires were generated with immunoSEQ multiplex PCR, while TCRdb's copy carries only in-frame clones and drops some. The sample includes 95,000 to 150,000 clones, around 17% of them seen just once. The clonotype comes from a young man with type 1 diabetes. Source material: central memory CD4+ T cells from blood.

CDR3 loop: CASIRRSHYNEQFF. In DNA, the CDR3 is TGCGCCAGCATCCGGCGCAGTCATTACAATGAGCAGTTCTTC. The chain links TRBV23-1 to TRBJ2-1, with D uncertain. TRBV23-1 is identified as an open reading frame with a role that is uncertain. Trimming removed 7 bases from V and 4 bases from J, with 14 bases in between. This CDR3 contains 14 residues.